These T cell receptor beta chains were read from a single sample in a study of blood T cell repertoires in COVID-19. Data came from immunoSEQ multiplex PCR; TCRdb stores just in-frame clones and leaves some out. Seen here are under 300,000 clones, about 90% observed once, and the top ten hold about 3.5%. Material for sequencing was PBMCs or T cells enriched from blood (not recorded which). Every receptor here comes from a middle-aged woman with acute COVID-19. CDR3s include the opening cysteine and the closing phenylalanine or tryptophan. A D gene is named only where the DNA matches it firmly. Only part of the rows carry a size: once, few, many, or a class if the clone is expanded.

V gene,J gene,D gene,clone size,CDR3 protein,CDR3 DNA
TRBV2,TRBJ2-2,-,-,CASSELTENTGELFF,TGTGCCAGCAGTGAATTGACAGAGAACACCGGGGAGCTGTTTTTT
TRBV5-1,TRBJ2-1,TRBD2,once,CASSLRLAGGPMANEQFF,TGCGCCAGCAGCTTGCGACTAGCGGGAGGGCCGATGGCTAATGAGCAGTTCTTC
TRBV20-1,TRBJ2-7,-,few,CSASKVAVVGGTYEQYF,TGCAGTGCTAGTAAGGTCGCAGTCGTTGGCGGAACCTACGAGCAGTACTTC
TRBV27,TRBJ2-1,TRBD1,-,CASSLLDRVNNEQFF,TGTGCCAGCAGTTTATTGGACAGGGTCAACAATGAGCAGTTCTTC
TRBV28,TRBJ2-7,TRBD2,few,CASSTPSGPSYEQYF,TGTGCCAGCAGTACCCCTAGCGGGCCCTCCTACGAGCAGTACTTC
TRBV18,TRBJ2-7,TRBD2,once,CASSPRGGSLGEQYF,TGTGCCAGCTCACCACGCGGCGGGAGCCTCGGGGAGCAGTACTTC
TRBV6-6,TRBJ2-7,TRBD1,once,CASSFDGTGVYEQYF,TGTGCCAGCAGTTTCGACGGGACAGGGGTCTACGAGCAGTACTTC
TRBV25-1,TRBJ2-7,TRBD2,-,CATERMTSGSYEQYF,TGTGCCACCGAAAGAATGACTAGCGGCTCCTACGAGCAGTACTTC
TRBV5-3,TRBJ2-7,-,-,CARSLWREDPYEQYF,TGTGCCAGAAGCTTATGGCGGGAAGACCCCTACGAGCAGTACTTC
TRBV3-1/TRBV3-2,TRBJ2-7,TRBD2,-,CASSQGTSGSYEQYF,TGTGCCAGCAGCCAGGGGACTAGCGGGAGCTACGAGCAGTACTTC
TRBV11-3,TRBJ2-1,-,-,CASSPRESYNEQFF,TGTGCCAGCAGCCCCCGGGAGTCCTACAATGAGCAGTTCTTC
TRBV12-5,TRBJ2-7,-,-,CASGTLGTVPYEQYF,TGTGCTAGTGGTACCTTGGGGACTGTTCCCTACGAGCAGTACTTC
TRBV4-1,TRBJ1-1,TRBD1,-,CASSQAGTGGHLAFF,TGCGCCAGCAGCCAAGCCGGGACAGGGGGCCATTTAGCTTTCTTT
TRBV19,TRBJ1-5,TRBD1,-,CASSIQGANQPQHF,TGTGCCAGTAGTATACAGGGGGCCAATCAGCCCCAGCATTTT
TRBV9,TRBJ2-1,TRBD2,-,CASSGGLAGANEQFF,TGTGCCAGCAGCGGAGGACTAGCGGGAGCCAATGAGCAGTTCTTC
TRBV28,TRBJ1-2,-,-,CASRPSGRANYGYTF,TGTGCCAGCAGACCCTCGGGGAGAGCTAACTATGGCTACACCTTC
TRBV5-7,TRBJ2-1,-,-,CARKERRDYNEQFF,TGTGCCAGGAAGGAGCGGAGGGACTACAATGAGCAGTTCTTC
TRBV11-2,TRBJ2-1,TRBD2,few,CASSSRTSGRGDEQFF,TGTGCCAGCAGCTCACGGACTAGCGGGAGGGGGGATGAGCAGTTCTTC
TRBV19,TRBJ2-5,TRBD2,once,CASSILAGRGLETQYF,TGTGCCAGTAGTATTCTAGCGGGAAGGGGTTTAGAGACCCAGTACTTC
TRBV7-9,TRBJ1-2,-,once,CASSLGTGSEGYTF,TGTGCCAGCAGCTTAGGCACAGGGTCGGAAGGCTACACCTTC
TRBV20-1,TRBJ2-7,-,many,CSASFGGYEQYF,TGCAGTGCTAGTTTCGGCGGTTACGAGCAGTACTTC
TRBV7-2,TRBJ2-7,-,-,CASSLGHPLDYEQYF,TGTGCCAGCAGCTTAGGCCACCCGCTAGACTACGAGCAGTACTTC
TRBV27,TRBJ2-1,TRBD2,-,CASRLTLAGYEQFF,TGTGCCAGCAGGCTGACTCTAGCGGGATACGAGCAGTTCTTC
TRBV5-1,TRBJ1-2,TRBD1,-,CASSGWTGENYGYTF,TGCGCCAGCAGCGGTTGGACAGGGGAGAACTATGGCTACACCTTC
TRBV7-9,TRBJ2-7,-,-,CASSSWTPGSYEQYF,TGTGCCAGCAGCTCCTGGACACCAGGATCCTACGAGCAGTACTTC
TRBV10-2,TRBJ1-1,-,once,CASSLVGVNTEAFF,TGCGCCAGCAGTTTGGTAGGAGTGAACACTGAAGCTTTCTTT
TRBV5-1,TRBJ2-7,-,-,CASSPDREMSYEQYF,TGCGCCAGCAGCCCCGACAGAGAGATGTCCTACGAGCAGTACTTC
TRBV5-1,TRBJ1-6,TRBD1,-,CASSYAGGFNSPLHF,TGCGCCAGCAGCTACGCAGGGGGGTTTAATTCACCCCTCCACTTT
TRBV25-1,TRBJ2-1,TRBD1,few,CASRQGYNEQFF,TGTGCCAGTCGACAGGGGTACAATGAGCAGTTCTTC
TRBV2,TRBJ2-7,-,-,CASTDTSYEQYF,TGTGCCAGCACGGACACCTCCTACGAGCAGTACTTC
TRBV5-1,TRBJ2-1,-,-,CASSLDEDSPDNEQFF,TGCGCCAGCAGCTTGGATGAGGACTCCCCGGACAATGAGCAGTTCTTC
TRBV3-1/TRBV3-2,TRBJ2-1,-,once,CASSQDQGRSVIHEQFF,TGTGCCAGCAGCCAAGATCAAGGTCGCAGCGTGATACATGAGCAGTTCTTC
TRBV5-6,TRBJ1-2,-,-,CASSLAVSRGVYGYTF,TGTGCCAGCAGCTTGGCCGTTTCGCGGGGCGTCTATGGCTACACCTTC
TRBV10-3,TRBJ2-1,TRBD2,once,CAISGTSGDNEQFF,TGTGCCATCAGCGGGACTAGCGGAGACAATGAGCAGTTCTTC
TRBV28,TRBJ1-3,-,-,CASSTGWSPMGNTIYF,TGTGCCAGCAGTACAGGGTGGTCGCCTATGGGAAACACCATATATTTT
TRBV19,TRBJ1-2,-,-,CASSIEQTYGYTF,TGTGCCAGTAGTATTGAACAGACCTATGGCTACACCTTC
TRBV29-1,TRBJ2-5,TRBD1,-,CSVDRGSQETQYF,TGCAGCGTTGACAGGGGGAGCCAAGAGACCCAGTACTTC
TRBV5-4,TRBJ2-3,TRBD2,once,CASRKAGLADYTQYF,TGTGCCAGCAGAAAAGCGGGACTAGCGGACTATACGCAGTATTTT
TRBV11-3,TRBJ2-3,-,-,CASSLVGLSLGTDTQYF,TGTGCCAGCAGCTTAGTGGGACTCTCCCTGGGGACAGATACGCAGTATTTT
TRBV7-3,TRBJ2-1,-,-,CASSLSRNNEQFF,TGTGCCAGCAGCTTATCCAGAAACAATGAGCAGTTCTTC
TRBV4-2,TRBJ1-4,TRBD1,-,CASSYELDRVNEKLFF,TGTGCCAGCAGCTACGAACTTGACAGGGTCAATGAAAAACTGTTTTTT
TRBV5-1,TRBJ1-5,TRBD1,-,CASRRLTGVNQPQHF,TGCGCCAGCAGACGTCTGACAGGGGTAAATCAGCCCCAGCATTTT
TRBV7-6,TRBJ2-2,TRBD2,-,CASSLVAGAGGELFF,TGTGCCAGCAGCTTGGTAGCGGGAGCCGGCGGGGAGCTGTTTTTT
TRBV25-1,TRBJ2-1,TRBD1,-,CASSEYDRGEQFF,TGTGCCAGCAGTGAATATGACAGGGGAGAGCAGTTCTTC
TRBV4-1,TRBJ2-6,TRBD2,-,CASSQERRGSGANVLTF,TGCGCCAGCAGCCAAGAGAGGCGGGGGAGCGGGGCCAACGTCCTGACTTTC
TRBV19,TRBJ2-7,-,-,CASSMNEQVSSYEQYF,TGTGCCAGTAGTATGAATGAACAGGTTAGCTCCTACGAGCAGTACTTC
TRBV6-6,TRBJ1-5,-,once,CASSYNGGYQPQHF,TGTGCCAGCAGTTACAATGGGGGCTATCAGCCCCAGCATTTT
TRBV6-5,TRBJ1-2,-,-,CASSQGYGYTF,TGTGCCAGCAGCCAGGGTTATGGCTACACCTTC
TRBV11-1,TRBJ2-3,-,-,CASSRTRPRTDTQYF,TGTGCCAGCAGTCGGACACGGCCCCGCACAGATACGCAGTATTTT
TRBV19,TRBJ2-1,TRBD1,-,CATQDRGRLDNEQFF,TGTGCCACCCAGGACAGGGGGCGTTTAGACAATGAGCAGTTCTTC
TRBV5-1,TRBJ2-2,-,once,CASSSRETGELFF,TGCGCCAGCAGCTCTCGGGAAACCGGGGAGCTGTTTTTT
TRBV25-1,TRBJ2-7,-,-,CASSDSVSYEQYF,TGTGCCAGCAGTGACTCGGTTTCCTACGAGCAGTACTTC
TRBV27,TRBJ2-3,-,-,CASSRTSTDTQYF,TGTGCCAGCAGTCGTACTAGCACAGATACGCAGTATTTT
TRBV30,TRBJ2-6,-,once,CAWSKGASGANVLTF,TGTGCCTGGAGTAAAGGGGCGTCTGGGGCCAACGTCCTGACTTTC
TRBV6-2/TRBV6-3,TRBJ1-1,TRBD1,-,CASSQSGGSPEAFF,TGTGCCAGCAGCCAATCAGGGGGTTCGCCTGAAGCTTTCTTT
TRBV6-1,TRBJ2-7,-,-,CASSEVDEGEQYF,TGTGCCAGCAGTGAAGTGGACGAGGGAGAGCAGTACTTC
TRBV6-1,TRBJ1-6,-,-,CASSEQATLHF,TGTGCCAGCAGTGAACAGGCGACCCTCCACTTT
TRBV14,TRBJ2-1,TRBD2,-,CASSQKSSGRAGNEQFF,TGTGCCAGCAGCCAGAAAAGTAGCGGGAGGGCGGGTAATGAGCAGTTCTTC
TRBV5-4,TRBJ2-2,-,-,CASSPDPGDTGELFF,TGTGCCAGCAGCCCCGACCCGGGGGACACCGGGGAGCTGTTTTTT
TRBV20-1,TRBJ1-5,TRBD1,few,CSASHGTGNQPQHF,TGCAGTGCGAGTCATGGGACAGGCAATCAGCCCCAGCATTTT